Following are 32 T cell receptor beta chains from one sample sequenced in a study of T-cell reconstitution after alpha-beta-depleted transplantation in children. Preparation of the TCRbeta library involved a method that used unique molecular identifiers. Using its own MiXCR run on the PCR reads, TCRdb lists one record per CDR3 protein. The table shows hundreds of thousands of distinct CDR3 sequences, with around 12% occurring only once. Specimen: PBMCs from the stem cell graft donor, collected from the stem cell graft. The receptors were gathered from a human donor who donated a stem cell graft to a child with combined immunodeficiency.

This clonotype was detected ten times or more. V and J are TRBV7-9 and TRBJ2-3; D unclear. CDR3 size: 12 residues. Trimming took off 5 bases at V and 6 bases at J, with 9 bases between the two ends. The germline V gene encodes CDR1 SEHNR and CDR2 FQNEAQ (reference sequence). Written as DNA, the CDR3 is TGTGCCAGCAGCAACCTGGGGGATACGCAGTATTTT. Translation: CASSNLGDTQYF.

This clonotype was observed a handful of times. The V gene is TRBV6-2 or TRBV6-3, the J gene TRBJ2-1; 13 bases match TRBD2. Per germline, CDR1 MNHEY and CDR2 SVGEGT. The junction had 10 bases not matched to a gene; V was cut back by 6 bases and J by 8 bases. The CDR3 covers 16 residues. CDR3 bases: TGTGCCAGCAGGAATACGGGACTAGCGGGATCCGATGAGCAGTTCTTC. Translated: CASRNTGLAGSDEQFF.

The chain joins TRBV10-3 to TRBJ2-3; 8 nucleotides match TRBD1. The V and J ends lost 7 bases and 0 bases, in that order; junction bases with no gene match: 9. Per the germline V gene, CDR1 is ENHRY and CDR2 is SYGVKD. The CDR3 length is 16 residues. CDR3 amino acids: CAINSKTGASTDTQYF. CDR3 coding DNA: TGTGCCATCAACAGTAAGACAGGGGCTAGCACAGATACGCAGTATTTT.

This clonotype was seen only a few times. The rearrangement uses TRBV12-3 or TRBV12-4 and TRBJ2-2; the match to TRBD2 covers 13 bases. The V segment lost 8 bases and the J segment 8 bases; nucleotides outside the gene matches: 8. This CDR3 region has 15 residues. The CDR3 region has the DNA TGTGCCAGCGAACTAGCGGGAGGGCCCACAGGGGAGCTGTTTTTT. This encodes CASELAGGPTGELFF.

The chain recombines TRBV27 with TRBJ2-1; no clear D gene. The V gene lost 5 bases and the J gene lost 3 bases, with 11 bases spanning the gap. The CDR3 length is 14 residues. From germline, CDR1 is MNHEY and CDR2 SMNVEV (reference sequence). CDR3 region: CASSTVSGYNEQFF. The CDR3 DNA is TGTGCCAGCAGTACGGTTTCAGGCTACAATGAGCAGTTCTTC.

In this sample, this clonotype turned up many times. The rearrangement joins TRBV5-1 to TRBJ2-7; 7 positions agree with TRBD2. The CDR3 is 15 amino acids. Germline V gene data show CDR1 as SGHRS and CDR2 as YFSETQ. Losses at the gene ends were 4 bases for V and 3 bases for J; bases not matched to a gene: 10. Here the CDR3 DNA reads TGCGCCAGCAGCCGGGGACTAAGCGAGGTCTACGAGCAGTACTTC. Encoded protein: CASSRGLSEVYEQYF.

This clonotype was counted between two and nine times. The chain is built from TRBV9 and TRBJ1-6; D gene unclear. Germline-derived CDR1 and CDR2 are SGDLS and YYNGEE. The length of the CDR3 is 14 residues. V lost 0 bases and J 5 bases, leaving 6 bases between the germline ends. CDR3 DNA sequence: TGTGCCAGCAGCGTAGGTCCTGATAATTCACCCCTCCACTTT. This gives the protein CASSVGPDNSPLHF.

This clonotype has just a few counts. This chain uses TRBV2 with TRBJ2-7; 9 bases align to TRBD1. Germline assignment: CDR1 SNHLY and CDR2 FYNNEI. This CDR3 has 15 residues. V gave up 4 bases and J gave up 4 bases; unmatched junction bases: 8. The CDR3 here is CASSGDRATSYEQYF. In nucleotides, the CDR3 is TGTGCCAGCAGTGGGGACAGGGCTACGTCTTACGAGCAGTACTTC.

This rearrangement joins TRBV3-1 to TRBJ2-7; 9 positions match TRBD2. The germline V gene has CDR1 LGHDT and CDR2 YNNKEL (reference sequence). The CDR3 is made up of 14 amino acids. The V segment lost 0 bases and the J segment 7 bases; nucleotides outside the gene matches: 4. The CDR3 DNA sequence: TGTGCCAGCAGCCAAGAGTTAGCGGGAGTTGAGCAGTACTTC. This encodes CASSQELAGVEQYF.

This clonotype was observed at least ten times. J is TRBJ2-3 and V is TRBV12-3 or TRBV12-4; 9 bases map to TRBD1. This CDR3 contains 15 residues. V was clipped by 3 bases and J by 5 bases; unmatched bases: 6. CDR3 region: CASSFGQGRGDTQYF. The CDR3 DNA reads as TGTGCCAGCAGTTTCGGACAGGGGAGGGGAGATACGCAGTATTTT.

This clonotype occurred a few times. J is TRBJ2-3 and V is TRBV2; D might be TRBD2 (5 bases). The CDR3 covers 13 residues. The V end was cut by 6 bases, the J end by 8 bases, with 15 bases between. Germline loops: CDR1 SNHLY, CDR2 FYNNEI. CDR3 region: CASRGPPAATQYF. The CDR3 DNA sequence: TGTGCCAGCAGAGGTCCTCCAGCGGCTACGCAGTATTTT.

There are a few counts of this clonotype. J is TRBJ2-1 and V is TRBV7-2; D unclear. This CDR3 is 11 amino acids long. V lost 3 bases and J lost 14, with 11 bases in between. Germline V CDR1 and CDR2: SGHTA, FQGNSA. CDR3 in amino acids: CASSFGVGEFF. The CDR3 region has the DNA TGTGCCAGCAGCTTTGGAGTGGGCGAGTTCTTC.

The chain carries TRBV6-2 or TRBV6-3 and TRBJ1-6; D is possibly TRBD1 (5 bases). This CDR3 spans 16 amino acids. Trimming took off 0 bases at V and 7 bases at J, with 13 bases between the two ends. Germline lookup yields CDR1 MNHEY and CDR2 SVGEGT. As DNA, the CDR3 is TGTGCCAGCAGTTACTCGACCGGGACGGACAATTCACCCCTCCACTTT. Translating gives CASSYSTGTDNSPLHF.

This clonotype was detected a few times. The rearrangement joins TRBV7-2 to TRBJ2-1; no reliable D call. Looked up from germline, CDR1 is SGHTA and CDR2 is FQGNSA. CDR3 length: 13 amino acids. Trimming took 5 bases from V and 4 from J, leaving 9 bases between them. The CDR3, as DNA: TGTGCCAGCAGCCGGGTCGGGTACAATGAGCAGTTCTTC. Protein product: CASSRVGYNEQFF.

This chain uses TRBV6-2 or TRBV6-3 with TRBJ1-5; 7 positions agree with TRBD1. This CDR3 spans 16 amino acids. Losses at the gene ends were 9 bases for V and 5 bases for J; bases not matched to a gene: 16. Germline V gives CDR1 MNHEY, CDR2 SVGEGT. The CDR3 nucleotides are TGTGCCAGTGCGACTCCACGGGACAGACCTTATCAGCCCCAGCATTTT. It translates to CASATPRDRPYQPQHF.

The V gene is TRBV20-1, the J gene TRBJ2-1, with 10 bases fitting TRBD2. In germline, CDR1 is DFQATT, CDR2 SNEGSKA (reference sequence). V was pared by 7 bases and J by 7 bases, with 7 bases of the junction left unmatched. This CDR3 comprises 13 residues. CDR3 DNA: TGCAGTGGCCGTAGCGGGGGGATAAATGAGCAGTTCTTC. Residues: CSGRSGGINEQFF.

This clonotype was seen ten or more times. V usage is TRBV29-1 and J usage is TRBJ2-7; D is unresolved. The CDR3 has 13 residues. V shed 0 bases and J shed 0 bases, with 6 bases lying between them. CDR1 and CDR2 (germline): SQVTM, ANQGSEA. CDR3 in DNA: TGCAGCGTTGAAGAAAGTAGCTCCTACGAGCAGTACTTC. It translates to CSVEESSSYEQYF.

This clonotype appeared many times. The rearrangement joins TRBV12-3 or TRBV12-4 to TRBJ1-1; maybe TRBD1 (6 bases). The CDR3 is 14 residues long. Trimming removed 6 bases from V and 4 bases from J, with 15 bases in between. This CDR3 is CASRTEGVSTEAFF. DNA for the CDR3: TGTGCCAGCAGGACGGAGGGGGTGAGCACTGAAGCTTTCTTT.

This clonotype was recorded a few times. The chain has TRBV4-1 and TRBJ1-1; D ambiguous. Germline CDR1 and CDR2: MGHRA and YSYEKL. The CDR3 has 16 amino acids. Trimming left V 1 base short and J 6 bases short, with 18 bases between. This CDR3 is CASSQGPPGGNSEAFF. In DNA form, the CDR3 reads TGCGCCAGCAGCCAAGGGCCACCTGGAGGAAACTCTGAAGCTTTCTTT.

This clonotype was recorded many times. The CDR3 protein is CASSLELGLLSSYNEQFF. CDR3 DNA sequence: TGCGCCAGCAGCTTGGAGTTAGGGCTACTGAGCTCCTACAATGAGCAGTTCTTC. This chain links TRBV5-1 with TRBJ2-1; D is unclear. The CDR3 totals 18 residues. Looked up from germline, CDR1 is SGHRS and CDR2 is YFSETQ. V was cut by 0 bases and J by 0 bases, with 16 bases left in between.

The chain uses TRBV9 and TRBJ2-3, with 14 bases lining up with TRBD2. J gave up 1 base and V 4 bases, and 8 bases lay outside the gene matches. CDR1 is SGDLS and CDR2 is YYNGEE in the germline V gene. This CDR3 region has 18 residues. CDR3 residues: CASSPGLAGARGTDTQYF. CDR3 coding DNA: TGTGCCAGCAGCCCGGGACTAGCGGGGGCGCGGGGCACAGATACGCAGTATTTT.

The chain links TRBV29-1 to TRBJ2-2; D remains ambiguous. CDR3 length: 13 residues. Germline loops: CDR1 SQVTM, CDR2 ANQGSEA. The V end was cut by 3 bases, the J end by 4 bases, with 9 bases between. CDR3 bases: TGCAGCGTTGAGAAGGCAGCCACCGGGGAGCTGTTTTTT. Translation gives CSVEKAATGELFF.

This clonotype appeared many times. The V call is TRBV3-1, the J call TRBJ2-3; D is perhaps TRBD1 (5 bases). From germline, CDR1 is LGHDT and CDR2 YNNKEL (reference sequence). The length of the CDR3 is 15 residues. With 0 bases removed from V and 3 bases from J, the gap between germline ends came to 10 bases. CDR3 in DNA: TGTGCCAGCAGCCAAGATCCAGGGTTTACAGATACGCAGTATTTT. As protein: CASSQDPGFTDTQYF.

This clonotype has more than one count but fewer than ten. CDR3 protein: CASKGGMRTGELFF. The CDR3 DNA reads TGTGCCAGCAAAGGGGGGATGAGGACCGGGGAGCTGTTTTTT. The chain combines TRBV6-1 with TRBJ2-2; D tentatively reads TRBD1 or TRBD2 (6 bases each). Per the germline V gene, CDR1 is MNHNS and CDR2 is SASEGT. This CDR3 contains 14 residues. The V gene lost 7 bases and the J gene lost 5 bases, with 14 bases spanning the gap.

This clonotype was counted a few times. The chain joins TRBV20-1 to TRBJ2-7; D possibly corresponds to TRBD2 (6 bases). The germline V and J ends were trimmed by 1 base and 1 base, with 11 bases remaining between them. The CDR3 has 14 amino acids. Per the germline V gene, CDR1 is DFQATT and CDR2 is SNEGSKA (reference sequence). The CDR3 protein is CSARGRGGSYEQYF. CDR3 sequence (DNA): TGCAGTGCTAGAGGCCGAGGAGGGTCCTACGAGCAGTACTTC.

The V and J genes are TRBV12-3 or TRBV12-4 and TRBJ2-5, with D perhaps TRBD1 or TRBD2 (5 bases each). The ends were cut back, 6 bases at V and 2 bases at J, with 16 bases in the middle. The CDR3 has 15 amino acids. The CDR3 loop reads CASSPPRGPQETQYF. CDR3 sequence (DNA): TGTGCCAGCAGCCCCCCCCGGGGCCCTCAAGAGACCCAGTACTTC.

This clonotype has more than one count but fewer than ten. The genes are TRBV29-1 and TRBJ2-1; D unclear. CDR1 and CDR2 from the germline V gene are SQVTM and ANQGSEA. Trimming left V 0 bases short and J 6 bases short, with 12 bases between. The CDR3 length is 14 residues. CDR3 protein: CSVEDLRAGNEQFF. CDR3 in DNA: TGCAGCGTTGAAGATCTGCGCGCCGGCAATGAGCAGTTCTTC.

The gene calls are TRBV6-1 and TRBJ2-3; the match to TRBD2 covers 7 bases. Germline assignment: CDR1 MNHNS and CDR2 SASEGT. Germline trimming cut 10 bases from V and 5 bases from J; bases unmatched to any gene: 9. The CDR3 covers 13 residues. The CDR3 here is CATRAGLIDTQYF. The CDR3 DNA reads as TGTGCCACACGAGCGGGACTGATAGATACGCAGTATTTT.

DNA of the CDR3: TGTGCCAGCACCCGGGACGCCAGACAGACCCAGTACTTC. Translated, it gives CASTRDARQTQYF. The chain links TRBV6-2 or TRBV6-3 to TRBJ2-5; D possibly matches TRBD1 or TRBD2 (5 bases each). The CDR3 sequence is 13 residues long. The germline V gene encodes CDR1 MNHEY and CDR2 SVGEGT. The V gene lost 7 bases and the J gene lost 6 bases, with 15 bases spanning the gap.

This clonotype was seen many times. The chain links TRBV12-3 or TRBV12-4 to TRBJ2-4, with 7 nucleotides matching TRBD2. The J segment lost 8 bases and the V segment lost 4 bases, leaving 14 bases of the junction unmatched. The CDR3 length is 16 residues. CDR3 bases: TGTGCCAGCAGTTCCCGCGGATGGGGCGGGGGACACATTCAGTACTTC. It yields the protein CASSSRGWGGGHIQYF.

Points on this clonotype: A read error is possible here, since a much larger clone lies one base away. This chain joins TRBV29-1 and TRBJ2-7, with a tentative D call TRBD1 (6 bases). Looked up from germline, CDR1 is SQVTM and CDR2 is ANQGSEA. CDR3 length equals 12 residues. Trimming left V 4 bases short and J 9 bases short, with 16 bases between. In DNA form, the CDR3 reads TGCAGCGTTGCACAGGGTGGATGGGGGCAGTACTTC. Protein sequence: CSVAQGGWGQYF.

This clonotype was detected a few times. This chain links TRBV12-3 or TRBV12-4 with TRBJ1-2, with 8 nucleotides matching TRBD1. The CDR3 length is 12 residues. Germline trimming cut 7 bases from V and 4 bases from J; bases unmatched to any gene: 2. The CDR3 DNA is TGTGCCAGCACCCAGGGGGCCTATGGCTACACCTTC. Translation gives CASTQGAYGYTF.